This TCR beta chain was retrieved from a study of blood T cell repertoires in COVID-19. Study as a whole: There were acute and convalescent COVID-19 samples, and they came from the United States, Italy and Spain. T cells, B-cell-depleted T cells, or PBMCs supplied cDNA or gDNA.

The CDR3 has 17 residues. Losses at the gene ends were 2 bases for V and 1 base for J; bases not matched to a gene: 10. Germline lookup yields CDR1 SGHRS and CDR2 YFSETQ. In the original processing: Reference gene primer amplification yielded estimated nucleated cell counts. This table comes from immunoSEQ multiplex PCR, and its TCRdb copy is limited to in-frame clones, with some not included. That table gives V, J and clone size, and the DNA gave D and trimming. The sample holds about 26,000 clones; approximately 92% are singletons and the top ten take 2.5% to 3%. Sample: peripheral blood. This rearrangement joins TRBV5-1 to TRBJ2-3; 7 bases match TRBD1. This clonotype originated in a human donor in a cohort sampled during active COVID-19. The CDR3 reads CASSFPPDRRRTDTQYF. The CDR3 nucleotides are TGCGCCAGCAGCTTTCCCCCGGACAGGCGACGCACAGATACGCAGTATTTT.